This note documents a single T cell receptor (beta chain) sequence. Its antigen is currently not known. Each CD8+ T cell subset was flow-sorted in triplicate, with about 320,000 cells per subset placed directly into RLT lysis buffer. To keep memory contaminants out, a stringent definition of naive CD8+ T cells was applied: CD45RO-CCR7+CD27+CD95-. Using standard density gradient centrifugation, peripheral blood mononuclear cells were isolated from buffy coats. Naive CXCR3-negative and CXCR3-positive CD8+ T cells were flow-sorted on a FACSAria III. An RNeasy Mini Kit was used to extract total RNA from the sorted cells. These data are taken from a study of CXCR3-negative and CXCR3-positive naive CD8 T cells (dated 2019 in TCRdb). Regarding the study in general: In total, approximately 130 million TRB reads were obtained, or roughly 1.5 +/- 0.3 million reads per library. The diversity and physicochemical repertoire analyses included fewer than twelve donors pooled from two independent experiments. TRBV-TRBJ cluster analysis included naive subsets from several donors and memory cells from 3 donors.

The paper as a whole reports these results and caveats: Naive CXCR3-negative and CXCR3-positive cells from the same donor showed similar TRBV-TRBJ usage, whereas memory cells showed distinct patterns. CXCR3 expression partially decreased after cryopreservation, so most assays used freshly isolated PBMCs. Comparably high repertoire diversity was found in both naive subsets, whereas much lower repertoire diversity was found in memory CD8+ T cells. Because surface CD5, which is linked to self-reactivity in mice, was comparable between the naive subsets, TCR interaction strength was also inferred from TRB CDR3 physicochemical properties. Compared with CXCR3-negative naive cells, CXCR3-positive naive cells had TRB CDR3s with higher hydrophobicity (lower Kidera factor 4), lower energy, and higher strength and volume indices.

CDR1 MNHNY and CDR2 SVGAGI are derived from the germline V gene (reference sequence). From cysteine to phenylalanine, the CDR3 is 13 amino acids long. No DNA has been recorded. Sequencing was performed on a NextSeq 550. The Human TCR Profiling Kit (MiLaboratory) was used to prepare UMI-labeled 5' RACE TRB cDNA libraries. The full amount of extracted RNA was used for cDNA synthesis, and the full amount of resulting cDNA was used for PCR amplification. Libraries were prepared in parallel with an identical number of PCR cycles. As for how the authors treated the data: With a minimum of two reads required per UMI, MIGEC and MiXCR pulled out about 50,000 +/- 9,200 unique UMI-labeled TRB cDNA molecules from each library. Each library averaged 40,000 +/- 10,000 functional in-frame TRB CDR3 nucleotide clonotypes without stop codons. After downsampling to 5000 UMI-labeled TRB molecules per sample, diversity metrics such as normalized Shannon-Wiener and Chao1 were calculated in VDJtools. Clonotype-size-weighted physicochemical properties of the central five CDR3 residues (interaction energy, strength, volume and Kidera factor 4) were computed in VDJtools. After reprocessing by TCRdb, each CDR3 protein sequence is one entry, and no DNA is given. What appears here as the V and J calls and clone size reflects TCRdb's work, not the paper's. The table for this sample lists tens of thousands of distinct CDR3 sequences. Roughly 0.73% of the sample goes to the ten largest clones.

Sequenced material: naive CXCR3+ CD8+ T cells from blood. The cell subset or site tag for this specimen amounts to: CD45RO-CCR7+CD27+CD95- naive CD8+ T cells expressing CXCR3 (TNR3+). The sequence was obtained from a human donor in good health. Some clones in this sample may be carry-over from other donors' samples. The sequence links TRBV6-6 to TRBJ2-2; TCRdb calls TRBD1, which cannot be checked without DNA. CDR3 sequence: CASTPGGTGELFF.